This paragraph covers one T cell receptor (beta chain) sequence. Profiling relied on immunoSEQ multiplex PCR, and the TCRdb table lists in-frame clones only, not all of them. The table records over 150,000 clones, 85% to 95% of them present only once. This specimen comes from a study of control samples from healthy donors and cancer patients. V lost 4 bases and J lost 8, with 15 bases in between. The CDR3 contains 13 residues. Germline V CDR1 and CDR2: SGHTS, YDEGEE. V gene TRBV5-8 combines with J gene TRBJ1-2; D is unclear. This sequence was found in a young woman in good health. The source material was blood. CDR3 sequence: CASSIDGNRGYTF. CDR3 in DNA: TGTGCCAGCAGCATAGACGGGAATCGGGGCTACACCTTC.